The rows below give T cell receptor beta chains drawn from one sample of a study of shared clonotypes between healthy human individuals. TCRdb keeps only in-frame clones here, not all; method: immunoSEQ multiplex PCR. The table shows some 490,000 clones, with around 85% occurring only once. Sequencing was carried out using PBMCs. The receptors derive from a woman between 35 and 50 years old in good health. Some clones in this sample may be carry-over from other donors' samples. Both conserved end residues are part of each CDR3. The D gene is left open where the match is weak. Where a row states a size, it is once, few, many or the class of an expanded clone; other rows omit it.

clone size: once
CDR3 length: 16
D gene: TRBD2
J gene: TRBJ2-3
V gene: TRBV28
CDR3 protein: CASRSPSGSATDTQYF
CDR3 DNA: TGTGCCAGCAGATCCCCTAGCGGGAGTGCGACAGATACGCAGTATTTT

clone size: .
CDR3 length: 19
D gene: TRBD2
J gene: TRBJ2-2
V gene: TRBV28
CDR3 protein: CASSASPLAGKWGAGELFF
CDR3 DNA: TGTGCCAGCAGTGCCTCCCCTCTAGCGGGGAAATGGGGCGCCGGGGAGCTGTTTTTT

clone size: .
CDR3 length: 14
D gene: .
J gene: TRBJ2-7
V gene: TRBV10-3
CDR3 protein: CAIKRDGSSYEQYF
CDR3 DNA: TGTGCCATCAAACGGGACGGGAGCTCCTACGAGCAGTACTTC

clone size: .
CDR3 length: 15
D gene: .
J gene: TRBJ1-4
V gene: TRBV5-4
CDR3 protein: CASSSEGGSNEKLFF
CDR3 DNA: TGTGCCAGCAGCTCGGAAGGTGGATCTAATGAAAAACTGTTTTTT

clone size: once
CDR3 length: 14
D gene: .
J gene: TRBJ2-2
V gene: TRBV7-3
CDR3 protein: CASSPKPSTGELFF
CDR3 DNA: TGTGCCAGCAGCCCTAAACCTAGTACTGGGGAGCTGTTTTTT

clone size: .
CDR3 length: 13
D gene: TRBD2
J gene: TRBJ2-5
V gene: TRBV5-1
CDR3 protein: CASSREGHETQYF
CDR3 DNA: TGCGCCAGCAGCAGGGAGGGCCACGAGACCCAGTACTTC

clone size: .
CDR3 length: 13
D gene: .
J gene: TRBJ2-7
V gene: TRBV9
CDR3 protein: CASSVGPLYEQYF
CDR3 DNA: TGTGCCAGCAGCGTAGGACCCCTCTACGAGCAGTACTTC

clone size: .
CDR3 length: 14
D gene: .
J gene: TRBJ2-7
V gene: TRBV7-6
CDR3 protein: CASSLGTATYEQYF
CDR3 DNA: TGTGCCAGCAGCTTAGGGACAGCCACCTACGAGCAGTACTTC

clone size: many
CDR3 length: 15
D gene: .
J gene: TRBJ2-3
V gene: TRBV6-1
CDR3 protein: CASSEGGVGADTQYF
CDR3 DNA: TGTGCCAGCAGTGAAGGGGGAGTGGGGGCAGATACGCAGTATTTT

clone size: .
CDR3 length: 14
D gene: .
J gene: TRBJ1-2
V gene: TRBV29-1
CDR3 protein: CSVKTGGGGYGYTF
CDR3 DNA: TGCAGCGTTAAGACAGGCGGGGGTGGCTATGGCTACACCTTC

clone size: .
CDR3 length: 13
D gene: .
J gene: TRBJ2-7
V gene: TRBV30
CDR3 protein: CAWREAGVYEQYF
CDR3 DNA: TGTGCCTGGAGAGAAGCGGGCGTCTACGAGCAGTACTTC

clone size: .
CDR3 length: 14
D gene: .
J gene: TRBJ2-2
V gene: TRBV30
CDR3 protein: CAWHTDRYTGELFF
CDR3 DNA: TGTGCCTGGCACACGGACAGATACACCGGGGAGCTGTTTTTT

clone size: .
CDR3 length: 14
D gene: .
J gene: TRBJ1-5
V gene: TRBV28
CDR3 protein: CASSLQGWDQPQHF
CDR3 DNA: TGTGCCAGCAGTTTACAGGGTTGGGATCAGCCCCAGCATTTT

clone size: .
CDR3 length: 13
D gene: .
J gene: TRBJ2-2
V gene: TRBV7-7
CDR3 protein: CASSSSSSGELFF
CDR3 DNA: TGTGCTAGCAGCTCCTCCAGCTCCGGGGAGCTGTTTTTT

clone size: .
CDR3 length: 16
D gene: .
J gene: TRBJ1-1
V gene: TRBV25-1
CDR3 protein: CASSGGGGNGHTEAFF
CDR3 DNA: TGTGCCAGCAGTGGTGGGGGGGGGAATGGGCACACTGAAGCTTTCTTT

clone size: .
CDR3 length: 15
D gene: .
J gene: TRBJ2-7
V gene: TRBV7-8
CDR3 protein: CASSLTPGPGYEQYF
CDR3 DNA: TGTGCCAGCAGCTTAACCCCGGGACCGGGCTACGAGCAGTACTTC

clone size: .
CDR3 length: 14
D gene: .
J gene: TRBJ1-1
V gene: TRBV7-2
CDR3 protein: CASSFAGGSTEAFF
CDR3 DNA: TGTGCCAGCAGCTTCGCTGGGGGAAGCACTGAAGCTTTCTTT

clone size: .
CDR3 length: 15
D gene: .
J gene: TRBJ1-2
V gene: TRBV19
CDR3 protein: CASSIASDSFYGYTF
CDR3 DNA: TGTGCCAGTAGTATAGCCTCGGATTCCTTTTATGGCTACACCTTC

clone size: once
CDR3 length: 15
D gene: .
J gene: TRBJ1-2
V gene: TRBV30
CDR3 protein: CAWSVGLIDQRGYTF
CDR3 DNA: TGTGCCTGGAGTGTTGGGTTGATAGACCAGAGGGGCTACACCTTC

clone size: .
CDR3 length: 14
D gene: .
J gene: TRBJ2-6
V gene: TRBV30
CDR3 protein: CAWSTGTGANVLTF
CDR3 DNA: TGTGCCTGGAGCACAGGAACTGGGGCCAACGTCCTGACTTTC

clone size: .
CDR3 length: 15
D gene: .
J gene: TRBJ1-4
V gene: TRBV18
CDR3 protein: CASSPPAGTNEKLFF
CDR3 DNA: TGTGCCAGCTCACCACCGGCGGGGACTAATGAAAAACTGTTTTTT

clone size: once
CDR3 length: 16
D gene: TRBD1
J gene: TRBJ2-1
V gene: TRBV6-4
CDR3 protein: CASSDLVTGVRNEQFF
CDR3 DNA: TGTGCCAGCAGTGACCTGGTGACAGGGGTCCGAAATGAGCAGTTCTTC

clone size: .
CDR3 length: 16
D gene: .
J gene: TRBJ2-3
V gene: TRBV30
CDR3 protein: CAWNPVRVRNTDTQYF
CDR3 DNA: TGTGCCTGGAATCCTGTAAGGGTCCGAAACACAGATACGCAGTATTTT

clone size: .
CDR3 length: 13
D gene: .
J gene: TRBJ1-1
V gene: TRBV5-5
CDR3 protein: CASSLMLNTEAFF
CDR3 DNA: TGTGCCAGCAGCTTAATGTTGAACACTGAAGCTTTCTTT

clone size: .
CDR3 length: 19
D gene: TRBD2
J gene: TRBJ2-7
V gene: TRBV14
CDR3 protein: CASSQDPGTSGTNSYEQYF
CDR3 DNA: TGTGCCAGCAGCCAAGATCCGGGGACTAGCGGGACTAACTCCTACGAGCAGTACTTC